This TCR beta chain comes out of a study of blood T cell repertoires in COVID-19. Looking at the study overall: In each case, the material was cDNA or gDNA derived from T cells, B-cell-depleted T cells, or PBMCs.

Here immunoSEQ multiplex PCR was the method, and the copy in TCRdb shows in-frame clones only, minus some. The sample has approximately 270,000 clones; roughly 80% are singletons. The J segment lost 2 bases and the V segment lost 4 bases, leaving 5 bases of the junction unmatched. Looked up from germline, CDR1 is SGHRS and CDR2 is YFSETQ. This CDR3 is built from 15 residues. The sample consisted of peripheral blood. The receptor's source is a man aged 80 or over with acute or convalescent COVID-19. The V and J genes are TRBV5-1 and TRBJ1-5; TRBD1 matches at 8 bases. The CDR3 region has the DNA TGCGCCAGCAGCCCCACAGGGGGTGGCAATCAGCCCCAGCATTTT. Its protein is CASSPTGGGNQPQHF.